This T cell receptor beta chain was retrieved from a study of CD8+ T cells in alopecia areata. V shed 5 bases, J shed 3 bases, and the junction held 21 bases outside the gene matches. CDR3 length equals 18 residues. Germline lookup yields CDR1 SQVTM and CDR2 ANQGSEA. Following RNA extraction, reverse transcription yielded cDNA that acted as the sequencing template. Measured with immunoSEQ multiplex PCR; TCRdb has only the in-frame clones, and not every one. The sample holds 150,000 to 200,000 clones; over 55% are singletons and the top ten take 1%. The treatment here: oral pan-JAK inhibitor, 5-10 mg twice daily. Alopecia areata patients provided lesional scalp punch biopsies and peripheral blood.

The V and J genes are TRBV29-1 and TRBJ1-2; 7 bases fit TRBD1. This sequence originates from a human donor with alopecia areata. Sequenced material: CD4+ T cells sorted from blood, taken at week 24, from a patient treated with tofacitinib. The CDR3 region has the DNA TGCAGCGTTAATCCCGCCCGATCGGGGGCCGGGACAGACTATGGCTACACCTTC. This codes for CSVNPARSGAGTDYGYTF.